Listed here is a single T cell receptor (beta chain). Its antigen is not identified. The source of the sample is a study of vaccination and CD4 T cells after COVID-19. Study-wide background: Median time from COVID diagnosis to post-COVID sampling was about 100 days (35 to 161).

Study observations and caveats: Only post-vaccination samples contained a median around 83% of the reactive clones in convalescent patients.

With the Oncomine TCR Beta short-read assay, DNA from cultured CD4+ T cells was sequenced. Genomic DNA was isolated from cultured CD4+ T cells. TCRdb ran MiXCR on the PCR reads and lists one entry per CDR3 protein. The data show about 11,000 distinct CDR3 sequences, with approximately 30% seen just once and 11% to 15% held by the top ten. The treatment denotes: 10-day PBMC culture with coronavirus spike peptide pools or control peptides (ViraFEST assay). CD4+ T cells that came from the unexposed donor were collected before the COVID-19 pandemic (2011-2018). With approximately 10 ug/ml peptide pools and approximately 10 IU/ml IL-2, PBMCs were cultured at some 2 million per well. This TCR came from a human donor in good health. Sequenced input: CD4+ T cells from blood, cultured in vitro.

The CDR3 is CASSLDRLGTGELFF. The CDR3 region has the DNA TGTGCCAGCAGCTTGGACCGACTGGGCACCGGGGAGCTGTTTTTT. The V call is TRBV7-2, the J call TRBJ2-2; D remains ambiguous. The ends were cut back, 3 bases at V and 4 bases at J, with 12 bases in the middle. The CDR3 contains 15 residues. Germline V gene lookup returns CDR1 SGHTA and CDR2 FQGNSA.